This TCR beta chain was obtained from a study of shared clonotypes between healthy human individuals (dated by TCRdb to the early 2020s). In terms of the full investigation: Two women and a few men aged 18 to 49 years were included in the cohort. To estimate repertoire size and how much clonotype sharing occurs between individuals, the study deeply sequenced the blood TCR repertoires of five healthy adults. For each donor, CD4 naive and CD4 memory were each given three plates, CD8 naive was given two plates, and CD8 memory was given one plate. To increase sequencing depth and limit assay-specific biases, different laboratories used diverse techniques to prepare libraries and sequence TCR repertoires. Between about 0.85 and 9.5 billion PBMCs per donor were obtained by leukapheresis. Broader findings and caveats from the paper: Incomplete sequencing was indicated by rarefaction of sorted-subset datasets, despite the large sequencing depth. Pairwise subsampling led to the expectation that sequencing depth would affect the degree of clonotype sharing among donors. Clonotypes shared by all four sorted-subset donors showed higher generation probabilities than non-shared clonotypes. Sampling was limited to blood, and TCR repertoires in tissue likely differ from TCR repertoires in blood. The small number of donors limited the genetic and exposure-history diversity represented. Naive subsets generally had larger estimated clonotype richness than memory subsets. Across a handful of donors, roughly 5% of naive CD4, 3% to 3.5% of naive CD8, around 2.1% of memory CD4, and 0.4% to 0.45% of memory CD8 clonotypes were shared.

The CDR3 spans 13 residues, from the cysteine through the phenylalanine. Here the CDR3 DNA is all that survives: 39 bases in frame from base 1. The junction carries 12 bases between V and J, which are trimmed by 6 bases and 6 bases respectively. Looking up the germline V gene yields CDR1 SGHTA and CDR2 FQGNSA. Healthy HIV-negative adults with no recently reported acute infections or vaccinations were included as donors. Only Caucasian adults living in Nashville, Tennessee, USA were represented among the donors. CD4+ T cells were enriched through magnetic negative selection, after which naive cells were positively selected on CD45RA and the remaining negative fraction served as the memory subset. Blood was obtained by leukapheresis, after which PBMCs were separated by Ficoll-Histopaque density gradient centrifugation and cryopreserved in liquid nitrogen vapor phase. Purity and quantity of every magnetically sorted T cell population were checked by analytical flow cytometry. From each sorted fraction, genomic DNA was isolated and quantified by UV absorbance on a Nanodrop 2000c.

Details on this clone: Its antigen target is currently unknown. One base away there is no much larger clone; base qualities are not given.

Using the deep immunoSEQ assay, TCR CDR3 regions were amplified from genomic DNA by multiplex PCR. Extracted genomic DNA from each cell subset was spread evenly across all wells of several immunoSEQ 96-well plates, with each plate serving as a replicate. For sorted subsets, each replicate PCR was loaded with roughly 0.2 ug genomic DNA, equivalent to 30,000 or so T cell genomes. Purified libraries were measured with a Qubit 3.0 fluorometer, size-checked on a Bioanalyzer 2100, and measured again with the KAPA Library Quantification kit. A separate single-read 150-cycle Illumina NextSeq 550 flow cell was used to sequence each immunoSEQ 96-well plate. The original methods were these. Because only junctional sequences without quality scores were contained in the immunoSEQ output, filtering matching that applied to full-length reads could not be performed. Sequences were annotated with PyIR, a Python wrapper for IgBLAST v1.9, and V/J genes and CDR3 were assigned using IMGT germline references. Reads were removed for weak V/J assignments (E-value above 1e-6), missing CDR3, stop codons, out-of-frame junctions, or ambiguous translated residues. V3J clonotypes were defined as sequences sharing an identical inferred V gene, J gene, and CDR3 amino acid sequence. Percentage overlap between repertoires was computed as shared unique clonotypes divided by the size of the smaller repertoire. RTK rarefaction, the Chao1 estimator, and Recon v2.1 estimates of unobserved clonotypes were used to assess repertoire richness. For all TCRbeta clonotypes obtained by the gDNA method from a handful of donors, generation probabilities were computed with OLGA. TCRdb carries this immuneACCESS record with in-frame sequences only. Its versions omit some clonotypes, under half of them owing to an unresolved V gene in the studies checked, with the rest unexplained. D and trimming were read from the DNA, whereas the V and J calls and clone size are those reported in that table. The sample contains under 2.5 million clones, just under 95% of them found a single time. 0.37% of the sample rests with the top ten.

The sequence joins TRBV7-2 to TRBJ2-1, with the D gene not clear enough to name. Sample: naive CD4+ T cells from PBMCs. The cell subset or site label here, explained by the study, means: CD45RA+ positively selected. This sequence originates from a man between 18 and 35 years old in good health. Some clones in this sample may be carry-over from other donors' samples. The CDR3 here reads CASSNAFVNEQFF. The nucleotide sequence is given as TGTGCCAGCAGTAATGCGTTCGTCAATGAGCAGTTCTTC.